The text below deals with one TCR beta chain. Per the study methods: Amplification with reference gene primers provided the estimates of nucleated cell counts. Data came from immunoSEQ multiplex PCR; TCRdb stores just in-frame clones and leaves some out. V and J calls and clone size are as listed in that table; D and trimming were resolved from the DNA. The sample shows some 200,000 clones, about nine tenths of them seen only once. With 2 bases clipped from V and 6 bases from J, the junction kept 6 bases outside the gene matches. The CDR3 extends over 14 amino acids. CDR1 and CDR2 from the germline V gene are GTSNPN and SVGIG (reference sequence). This specimen comes from a study of blood T cell repertoires in COVID-19.

The TCR originated in a woman under 40 who had recovered from COVID-19. Sequenced input: PBMCs or T cells enriched from blood (not recorded which). V usage is TRBV30 and J usage is TRBJ2-2, with 7 bases matching TRBD1. The CDR3 sequence: CAWSRLGQSGELFF. CDR3 DNA: TGTGCCTGGAGTAGGCTGGGACAGTCCGGGGAGCTGTTTTTT.